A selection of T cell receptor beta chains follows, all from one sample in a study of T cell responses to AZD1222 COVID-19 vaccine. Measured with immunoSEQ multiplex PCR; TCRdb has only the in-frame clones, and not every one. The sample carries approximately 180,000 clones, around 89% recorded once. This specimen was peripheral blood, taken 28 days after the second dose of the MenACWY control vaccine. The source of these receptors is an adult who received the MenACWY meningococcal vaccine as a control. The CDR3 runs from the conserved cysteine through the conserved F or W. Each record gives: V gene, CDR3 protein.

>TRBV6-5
CASTYRGPTEAFF
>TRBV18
CASSPLTSGAYEQYF
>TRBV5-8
CASSFRWLAGGTDTQYF
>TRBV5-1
CASSQPTGEGGEKLFF
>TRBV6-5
CASLGQGGNTEAFF
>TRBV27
CASGPIRGEETQYF
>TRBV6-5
CASSTQGVGGQPQHF
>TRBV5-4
CASSWDRGTEAFF
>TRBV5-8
CAISRGTVGRSYTF
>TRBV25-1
CASAGRGQGPSYEQYF
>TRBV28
CASSFDGYTF
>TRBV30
CAWSGGAVSLTQYF
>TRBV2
CASSRTSVPTGGELFF
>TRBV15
CATSPDRLGGPTEAFF
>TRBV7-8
CASSRTSYEQYF
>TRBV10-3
CAISVAVVYEQYF
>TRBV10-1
CASSSNLNQPQHF
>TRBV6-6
CASGTGKEKLFF
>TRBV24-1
CATSDGLAASPRAQYF
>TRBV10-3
CAISESKGLTQNQPQHF
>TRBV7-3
CASSETGHLSPGELFF
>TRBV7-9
CASSLGVDREAFF
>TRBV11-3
CASSSPGTSDNEQFF
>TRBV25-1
CASSEGTGAYGYTF
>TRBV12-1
CASSLTPGLAGVKRNTGELFF
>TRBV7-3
CASSLSRDENIQYF
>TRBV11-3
CASSPHGGNNEQFF
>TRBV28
CASSLSRGPATEAFF